This TCR beta chain is drawn from a study of cytomegalovirus exposure and HLA in healthy donors (dated by TCRdb to 2016 to 2017). A note on the overall study: An earlier analysis of approximately 590 of the donors reported more than 250 Gb of sequence data and around 120 million unique TCR beta sequences from approximately 180 million T cells. An early release covering roughly 640 HLA-typed donors comprised 300 to 350 gigabases of sequencing data and roughly 85 million unique TCR sequences. Of the 350 to 400 genotyped donors, approximately 82% fell in the genetic ancestry cluster associated with self-reported Caucasian donors. The study aimed to test whether signatures of past pathogen exposure could be identified by cataloging public T cell receptors. The study used immunosequencing to profile the T cell repertoires of 600 to 850 subjects and linked those repertoires to cytomegalovirus serostatus. A separate validation cohort of 90 to 150 different subjects was used in addition to the approximately 670-subject first cohort. High-throughput TCR immunosequencing, statistical association of individual TCRs with disease status, and machine learning were combined to predict cytomegalovirus infection status. A later analysis re-analyzed previously published TCR beta repertoires from approximately 670 donors and added high-resolution HLA genotyping to study TCR occurrence patterns. Rather than drawing on any new phenotypic data, the later analysis identified candidate immune exposures from TCR beta sequences and the way those sequences occurred across donors. An earlier analysis of 500 to 650 of the donors applied high-throughput TCR beta sequencing to assess whether each TCR beta V gene segment acted as functional or pseudogenic. Donor age, sex, ethnicity and CMV serostatus were collected together with the repertoire data. In a later genetic analysis, genome-wide SNP genotypes for about 65% of the roughly 670 donors were used, and that subset was treated as a discovery cohort. Every discovery cohort repertoire had been produced on one sequencing platform. HLA typing included class I and class II loci at four-digit resolution. Typing coverage differed by locus: A, B, C, DRB1 and DQB1 were typed in about 629-640 donors, DQA1 in 500 to 550, DPA1 in approximately 600, and DPB1 in 472. Because of strong linkage in the cohort, roughly five DR-DQ haplotypes were treated as single units for association and clustering. Across around 400 genotyped donors of the cohort, an average of about 240,000 unique TCR beta nucleotide sequences per donor were sequenced, and approximately 19% of those sequences were non-productive.

General study outcomes and caveats: Assigning TCR associations to individual alleles was difficult when HLA alleles, especially DR and DQ, strongly co-occurred. The presence/absence analyses assumed that sequencing depth was roughly uniform across donors, and that assumption may not be true. An association between a missense DCLRE1C variant and V-gene and J-gene trimming of TCR beta chains was found in a later genetic analysis and replicated in an independent cohort. According to a later analysis, TCR association rates differed among HLA loci, with DRB1 alleles showing the most associated TCRs and HLA-C alleles showing the fewest. For the cohort, immune exposure information was limited to CMV serostatus. The study listed 164 TCR beta chains as associated with cytomegalovirus. Only TCR beta chains were sequenced in this cohort, and the absence of alpha or paired-chain data limited detectable features. Some IMGT-functional V segments, including TRBV6-2 and TRBV6-3, could not be told apart with the 87-base-pair reads, so those segments were excluded. A later genetic analysis reported fewer N-insertions in productive TCRs among donors in an Asian-associated ancestry cluster than the approximately 700-donor mean. Several of the top co-occurrence clusters appeared to be linked to parvovirus B19, influenza, CMV and Epstein-Barr virus, according to a later analysis. Correlated functional status among segregating V segments might be attributable to linkage disequilibrium, but an unknown experimental factor could not be ruled out. A further reported finding was that TCR beta sequences accurately predicted the HLA-A and HLA-B alleles for most subjects in the first cohort. While some public TCRs were present in many individuals, most TCR sequences turned up only very rarely across donors. The authors suggested that the approach could potentially be generalized to other disease states and immunological phenotypes. In vitro tests confirmed that a few of the cytomegalovirus-associated TCR beta chains recognize cytomegalovirus antigens. Because some donors lacked HLA typing at each locus, the association tests relied only on the typed subset. A group of highly shared sequence variants was considered likely to be a technical artifact of the sequencing pipeline. In both the original and validation cohorts, the classifier was reported to diagnose cytomegalovirus status with high specificity and sensitivity. According to a later analysis, most CMV-associated TCR beta chains appeared to be HLA-restricted, and the HLA associations seemed to be driven largely by CMV exposure. A later analysis found that HLA-associated TCR beta chains were more clonally expanded and had lower generation probabilities than equally common non-associated chains. An earlier analysis of roughly 570 of the donors showed that most TCR beta V segments appeared in productive rearrangements either about 87% or about 30% of the time, which broadly matched IMGT annotations. The earlier analysis of some 540 of the donors excluded some 15 rarely observed V segments, including chromosome 9 orphons, because counts were too low. In a later analysis, 16,951 TCR beta sequences were associated with specific HLA alleles at a false discovery rate of 0.05.

The cohort consisted of 600 to 750 healthy bone marrow donors. Cohort members were all nominally healthy when sampled, although unrecorded immune exposures were likely present. The donor was CMV seropositive and was included in the group of 250 to 300 seropositive cohort members. A peripheral blood sample was collected from each donor, and TCR beta sequencing was performed on peripheral blood mononuclear cells. Genomic DNA was extracted from the blood cell samples with the Qiagen DNeasy Blood Extraction Kit. Receptors were amplified or captured by the immunoSEQ multiplex PCR assay. The multiplex PCR relied on a mix of 60 forward primers for TCR Vbeta segments and 13 reverse primers for TCR Jbeta segments. A multiplex PCR assay on genomic DNA amplified the CDR3 region of rearranged TCR beta genes. The Illumina HiSeq System was used to sequence the amplified TCR beta libraries as 87-base-pair reads. The authors' analysis ran thus. A later analysis tallied 75 million to 95 million unique TCR beta chains across the 666 repertoires, and around 9.9 million of those chains were shared by two or more donors. A nearest-neighbor algorithm error-corrected the raw reads and collapsed the reads into unique sequences, merging closely related sequences to remove PCR and sequencing errors. CDR3 sequences were aligned to IMGT reference sequences to assign V, D and J gene segments. For a sequence to be retained, a match of at least six nucleotides was required to both a V gene segment and a J gene segment. A rearrangement was called productive if the CDR3 had no stop codons and remained in frame with V and J, and every other rearrangement was called non-productive. Following IMGT convention, CDR3 was defined as the stretch from the second conserved V-encoded cysteine to the conserved J-encoded phenylalanine. In an earlier analysis of 550 to 650 of the donors, sequences lacking an unambiguous match to a single V gene segment were excluded. In an earlier analysis of 450 to 750 of the donors, a V segment was called functional when productive rearrangements were above 56.7%, and segregating when the standard deviation between donors exceeded 5%. To diagnose cytomegalovirus status from the catalog of TCR beta chain sequences, a statistical classification framework was built. A later analysis assigned V and J genes by comparing TCR nucleotide sequences with IMGT/GENE-DB human TR gene sequences. A later analysis assigned CDR3 sequences and most-parsimonious VDJ recombination scenarios with the TCRdist pipeline. In a later analysis, each TCR beta chain was defined by its CDR3 amino acid sequence together with its V-gene family, and reads without a unique V-gene family were excluded. As a way to deal with suspected cross-contamination and a sequencing artifact, a later analysis dropped approximately 570 nucleotide sequences that were highly shared and had low generation probability. In a later analysis, a clonal expansion index for each public chain was calculated from normalized within-repertoire ranks of inferred template counts. A later analysis computed generation probabilities with a VDJ recombination model fitted to out-of-frame rearrangements, and checked the results against IGoR. Hypergeometric tests were used in a later analysis to score TCR-TCR, TCR-HLA and TCR-CMV co-occurrence, with a repertoire-size bias correction applied to the TCR pairs. A later analysis estimated false discovery rates by permuting HLA or CMV assignments 20 times. A later analysis grouped co-occurring TCRs with DBSCAN, adding TCRdist sequence similarity when clustering within HLA-allele-positive subsets. Co-occurrence clustering excluded repertoires with fewer than 30,000 or more than 120,000 public chains, plus five with anomalous nucleotide sharing. As stored in TCRdb, this immuneACCESS dataset retains in-frame rearrangements with V and J assigned. A fraction of the clones does not appear; measured against another copy, unresolved V genes explain less than half of the discrepancy, and the remainder lacks a known reason. V, J and clone size were drawn from that table, and D and trimming were deduced from the DNA. Present in this sample are around 150,000 clones, about four fifths of which were seen just once. Jointly, the top ten make up 6.3% of the sample.

The CDR3 runs 14 residues from the cysteine to the phenylalanine. The sequence is cut down to CDR3 DNA, 42 bases in frame from base 1. At the junction V is shortened by 6 bases and J by 2 bases, with 13 bases in between. From the germline V gene, CDR1 is SGHRS and CDR2 is YFSETQ. To note about this clone: It has no known antigen specificity. No qualities accompany the bases; no much larger clone lies one base away.

This clonotype was obtained from a man aged 45-65 years in good health and CMV-seropositive. The chain was built from TRBV5-1 and TRBJ2-3, and TRBD1 may be the D gene, going by 5 matching bases. The material sequenced was PBMCs. The nucleotide sequence is given as TGCGCCAGCAACAGCGACAGTTACACAGATACGCAGTATTTT. It encodes CASNSDSYTDTQYF.